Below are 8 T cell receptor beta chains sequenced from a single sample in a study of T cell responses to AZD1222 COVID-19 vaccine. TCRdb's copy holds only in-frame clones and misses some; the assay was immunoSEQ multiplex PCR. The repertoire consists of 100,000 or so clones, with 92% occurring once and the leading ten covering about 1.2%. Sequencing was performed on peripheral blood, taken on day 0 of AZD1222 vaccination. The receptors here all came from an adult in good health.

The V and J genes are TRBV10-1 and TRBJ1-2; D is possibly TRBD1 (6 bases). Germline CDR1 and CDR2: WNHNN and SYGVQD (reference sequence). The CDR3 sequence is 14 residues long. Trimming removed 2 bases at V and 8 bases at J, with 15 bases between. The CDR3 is CASSEEGEGDGYTF. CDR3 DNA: TGCGCCAGCAGTGAGGAGGGGGAAGGGGACGGCTACACCTTC.

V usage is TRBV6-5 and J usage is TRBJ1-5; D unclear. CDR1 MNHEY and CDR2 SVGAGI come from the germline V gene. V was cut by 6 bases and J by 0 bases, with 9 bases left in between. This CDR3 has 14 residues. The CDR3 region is CASRTRYSNQPQHF. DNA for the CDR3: TGTGCCAGCAGGACCAGGTATAGCAATCAGCCCCAGCATTTT.

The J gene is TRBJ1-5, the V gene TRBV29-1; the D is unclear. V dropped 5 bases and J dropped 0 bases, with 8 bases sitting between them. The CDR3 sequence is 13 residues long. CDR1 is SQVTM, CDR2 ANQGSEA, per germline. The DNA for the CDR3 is TGCAGCGTTATCGAGGATAGCAATCAGCCCCAGCATTTT. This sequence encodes CSVIEDSNQPQHF.

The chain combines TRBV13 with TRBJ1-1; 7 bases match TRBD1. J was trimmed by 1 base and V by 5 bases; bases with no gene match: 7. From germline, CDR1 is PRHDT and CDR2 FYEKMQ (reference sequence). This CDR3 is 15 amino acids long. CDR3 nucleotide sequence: TGTGCCAGCAGCACTACGACAGGGTGGAACACTGAAGCTTTCTTT. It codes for CASSTTTGWNTEAFF.

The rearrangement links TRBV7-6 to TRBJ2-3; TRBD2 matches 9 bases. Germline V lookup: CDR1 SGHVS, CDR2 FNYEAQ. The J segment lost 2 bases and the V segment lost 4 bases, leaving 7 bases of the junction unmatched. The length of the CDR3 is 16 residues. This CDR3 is CASSSLAGATTDTQYF. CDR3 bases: TGTGCCAGCAGCTCGTTAGCGGGAGCGACCACAGATACGCAGTATTTT.

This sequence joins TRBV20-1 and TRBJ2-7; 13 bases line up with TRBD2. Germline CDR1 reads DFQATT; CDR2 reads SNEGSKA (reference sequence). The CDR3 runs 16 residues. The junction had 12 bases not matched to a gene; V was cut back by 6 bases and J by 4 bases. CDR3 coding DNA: TGCAGTGCCAGTTTGGGACTAGCGGGAAGATGGTACGAGCAGTACTTC. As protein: CSASLGLAGRWYEQYF.

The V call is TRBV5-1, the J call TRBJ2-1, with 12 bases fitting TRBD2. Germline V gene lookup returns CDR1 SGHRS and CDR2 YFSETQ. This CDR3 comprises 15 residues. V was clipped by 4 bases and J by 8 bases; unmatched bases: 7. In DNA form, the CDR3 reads TGCGCCAGCAGCCCCCTAGCGGGAGGGCCGGATGAGCAGTTCTTC. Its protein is CASSPLAGGPDEQFF.

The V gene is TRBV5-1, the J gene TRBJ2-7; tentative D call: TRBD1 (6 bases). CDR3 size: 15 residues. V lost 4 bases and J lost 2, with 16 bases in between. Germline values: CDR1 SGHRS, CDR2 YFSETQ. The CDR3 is CASSTRTASTYEQYF. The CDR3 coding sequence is TGCGCCAGCAGCACCAGGACAGCATCAACCTACGAGCAGTACTTC.